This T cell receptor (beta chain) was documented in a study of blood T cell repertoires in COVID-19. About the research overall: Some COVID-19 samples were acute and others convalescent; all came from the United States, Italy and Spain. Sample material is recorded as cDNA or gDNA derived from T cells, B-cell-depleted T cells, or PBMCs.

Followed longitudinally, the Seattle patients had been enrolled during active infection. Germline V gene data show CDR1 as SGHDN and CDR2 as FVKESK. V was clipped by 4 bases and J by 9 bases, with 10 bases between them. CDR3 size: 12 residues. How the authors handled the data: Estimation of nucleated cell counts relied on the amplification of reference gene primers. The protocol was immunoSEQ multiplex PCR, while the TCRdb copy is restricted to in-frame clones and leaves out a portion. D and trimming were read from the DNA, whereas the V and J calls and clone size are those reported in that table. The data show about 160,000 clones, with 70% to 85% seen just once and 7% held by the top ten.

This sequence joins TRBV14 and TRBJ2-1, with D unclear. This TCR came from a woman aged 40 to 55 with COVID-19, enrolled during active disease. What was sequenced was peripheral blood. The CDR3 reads CASSPLRGEQFF. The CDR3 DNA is TGTGCCAGCAGCCCTCTAAGAGGTGAGCAGTTCTTC.